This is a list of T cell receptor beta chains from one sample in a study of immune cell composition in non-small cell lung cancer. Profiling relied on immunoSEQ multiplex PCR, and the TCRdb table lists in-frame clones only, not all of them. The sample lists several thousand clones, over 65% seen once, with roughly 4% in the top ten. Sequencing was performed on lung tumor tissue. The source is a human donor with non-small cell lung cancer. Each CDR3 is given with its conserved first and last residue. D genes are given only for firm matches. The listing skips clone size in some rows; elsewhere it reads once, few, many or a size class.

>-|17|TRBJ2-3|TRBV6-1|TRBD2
TGTGCCAGCAGTGGACCCTCTGGCGGGGGAAGCACAGATACGCAGTATTTT
CASSGPSGGGSTDTQYF
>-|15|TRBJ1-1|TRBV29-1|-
TGCAGCGTTGAAGGATCGTCCAGGGATGGGACTGAAGCTTTCTTT
CSVEGSSRDGTEAFF
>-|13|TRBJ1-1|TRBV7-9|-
TGTGCCAGCAGCGCCGCCGCGGGGGGCAAAGCTTTCTTT
CASSAAAGGKAFF
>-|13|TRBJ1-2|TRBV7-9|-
TGTGCCAGCCGAGGGCAGGACAACTATGGCTACACCTTC
CASRGQDNYGYTF
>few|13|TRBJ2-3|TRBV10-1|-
TGCGCCAGTAGACAGGACAGTACAGATACGCAGTATTTT
CASRQDSTDTQYF
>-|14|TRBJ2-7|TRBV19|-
TGTGCCAGTAGTGTTAACAGATTCTCCTACGAGCAGTACTTC
CASSVNRFSYEQYF
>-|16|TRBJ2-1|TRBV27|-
TGTGCCAGCAGTTTCGACATCTCCAGCTCCTACAATGAGCAGTTCTTC
CASSFDISSSYNEQFF
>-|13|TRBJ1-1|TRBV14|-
TGTGCCAGCAGCCTTACAGGGAACACTGAAGCTTTCTTT
CASSLTGNTEAFF
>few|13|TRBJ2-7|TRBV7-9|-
TGTGCCAGCAGCTTAGCGGGGCTCCCCGAGCAGTACTTC
CASSLAGLPEQYF
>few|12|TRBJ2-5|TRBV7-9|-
TGTGCCAGCAGCTTTTCCGAGATTACCCAGTACTTC
CASSFSEITQYF
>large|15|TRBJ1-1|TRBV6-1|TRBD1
TGTGCCAGCAGGGACCGGGACAGGGTAAACACTGAAGCTTTCTTT
CASRDRDRVNTEAFF
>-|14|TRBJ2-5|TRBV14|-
TGTGCCAGCAGCCAACCAGGGGACCAAGAGACCCAGTACTTC
CASSQPGDQETQYF
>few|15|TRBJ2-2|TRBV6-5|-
TGTGCCAGCGGTATTTGGCCCGCGGGCACCGGGGAGCTGTTTTTT
CASGIWPAGTGELFF
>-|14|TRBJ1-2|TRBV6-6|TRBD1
TGTGCCAGCAGAACCGGGACAGGGGAGTATGGCTACACCTTC
CASRTGTGEYGYTF
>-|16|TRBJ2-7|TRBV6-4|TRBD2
TGTGCCAGCATCCGACTAGCGGGGGCCTCTTTCTACGAGCAGTACTTC
CASIRLAGASFYEQYF
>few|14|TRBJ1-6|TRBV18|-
TGTGCCAGCTCACAGTGGGCAGTTAATTCACCCCTCCACTTT
CASSQWAVNSPLHF
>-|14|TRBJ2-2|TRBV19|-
TGTGCCAGTAGTATAACAGGGAACACCGGGGAGCTGTTTTTT
CASSITGNTGELFF